These 6 T cell receptor beta chains share one sample of origin, sequenced in a study of T cell repertoires in cytomegalovirus infection. These receptors' targets are unknown. Each CDR3 protein gets one entry after TCRdb re-called the reads with MiXCR. The data contain about 890,000 distinct CDR3 sequences, around 29% of them singletons. This sample comprised cultured CD8+ T cells from PBMCs, obtained from culture after CMV antigen stimulation. These receptor sequences come from a human donor in good health (CMV status not recorded). Some clones in this sample may be carry-over from other donors' samples.

The J gene is TRBJ1-1, the V gene TRBV5-4; 10 bases match TRBD1. This CDR3 is 16 amino acids long. The germline CDR1 and CDR2 sequences are SGHNT and YYREEE (reference sequence). Germline trimming cut 5 bases from V and 2 bases from J; bases unmatched to any gene: 9. CDR3 residues: CASRDRQGAPNTEAFF. CDR3 bases: TGTGCCAGCAGAGATCGACAGGGGGCCCCTAACACTGAAGCTTTCTTT. Together with reference TRBV5-4 and TRBJ1-1, the CDR3 gives the full variable domain: ETGVTQSPTHLIKTRGQQVTLRCSSQSGHNTVSWYQQALGQGPQFIFQYYREEENGRGNFPPRFSGLQFPNYSSELNVNALELDDSALYLCASRDRQGAPNTEAFFGQGTRLTVV.

The V gene is TRBV6-5, the J gene TRBJ2-3, with 14 bases matching TRBD2. Trimming cost V 6 bases and J 3 bases; bases outside gene matches: 5. The CDR3 covers 16 residues. From germline, CDR1 is MNHEY and CDR2 SVGAGI. CDR3: CASSRTSGGYTDTQYF. The CDR3 DNA reads as TGTGCCAGCAGCCGGACTAGCGGGGGGTATACAGATACGCAGTATTTT.

This clonotype was seen ten or more times. J is TRBJ1-3 and V is TRBV6-2 or TRBV6-3; D not certain. Per the germline V gene, CDR1 is MNHEY and CDR2 is SVGEGT. Trimming took off 0 bases at V and 0 bases at J, with 6 bases between the two ends. This CDR3 comprises 15 residues. CDR3 loop: CASSYSSVSGNTIYF. DNA for the CDR3: TGTGCCAGCAGTTACTCGTCCGTCTCTGGAAACACCATATATTTT.

This clonotype showed up just a few times. The V gene is TRBV6-1, the J gene TRBJ2-1, with 9 bases fitting TRBD2. This CDR3 has 19 residues. The V segment lost 0 bases and the J segment 0 bases; nucleotides outside the gene matches: 9. Germline V gene lookup returns CDR1 MNHNS and CDR2 SASEGT. CDR3 amino acids: CASSEAPAGGTSSYNEQFF. The CDR3 nucleotides are TGTGCCAGCAGTGAAGCTCCAGCGGGGGGAACTAGCTCCTACAATGAGCAGTTCTTC.

The gene calls are TRBV27 and TRBJ2-3; D is unresolved. Germline lookup yields CDR1 MNHEY and CDR2 SMNVEV (reference sequence). Trimming stripped 2 bases from V and 0 bases from J, with 21 bases between. The CDR3 has 19 residues. The CDR3 region has the DNA TGTGCCAGCAGTTTAAGGGCAGCCCTTTATGATCCTAGCACAGATACGCAGTATTTT. The encoded protein is CASSLRAALYDPSTDTQYF.

This clonotype was observed a few times. The CDR3 reads CAISEWTDNTEAFF. Here the CDR3 DNA reads TGTGCCATCAGTGAGTGGACCGATAACACTGAAGCTTTCTTT. This chain links TRBV10-3 with TRBJ1-1; no clear D. In germline, CDR1 is ENHRY, CDR2 SYGVKD. The CDR3 has 14 residues. Trimming removed 1 base at V and 2 bases at J, with 8 bases between.